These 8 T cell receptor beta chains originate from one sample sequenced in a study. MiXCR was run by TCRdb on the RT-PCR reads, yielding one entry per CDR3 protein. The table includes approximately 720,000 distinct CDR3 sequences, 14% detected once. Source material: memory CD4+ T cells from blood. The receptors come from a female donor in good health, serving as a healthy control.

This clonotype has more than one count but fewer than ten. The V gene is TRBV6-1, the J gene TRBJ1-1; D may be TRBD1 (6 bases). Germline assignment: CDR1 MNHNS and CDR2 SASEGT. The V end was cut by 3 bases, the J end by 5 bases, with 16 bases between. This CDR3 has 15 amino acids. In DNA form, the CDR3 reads TGTGCCAGCAGTGATGTCAGGGGTAGGGGGACTGAAGCTTTCTTT. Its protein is CASSDVRGRGTEAFF.

The CDR3 coding sequence is TGTGCCAGCAGCCCCAGGCTTGGGACTCAAGTAGAGACCCAGTACTTC. Its protein is CASSPRLGTQVETQYF. This chain joins TRBV7-2 and TRBJ2-5; TRBD2 might be the D (6 bases). Trimming shortened V by 5 bases and J by 4 bases, and 20 bases separated the two germline ends. The CDR3 has 16 amino acids. Per the germline V gene, CDR1 is SGHTA and CDR2 is FQGNSA.

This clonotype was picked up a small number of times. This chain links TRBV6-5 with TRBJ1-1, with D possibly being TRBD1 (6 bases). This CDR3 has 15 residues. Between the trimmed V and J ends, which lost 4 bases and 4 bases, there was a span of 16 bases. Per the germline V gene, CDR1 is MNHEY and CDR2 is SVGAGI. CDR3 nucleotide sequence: TGTGCCAGCAGTTCCCACACAGGGAGAGGCACTGAAGCTTTCTTT. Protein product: CASSSHTGRGTEAFF.

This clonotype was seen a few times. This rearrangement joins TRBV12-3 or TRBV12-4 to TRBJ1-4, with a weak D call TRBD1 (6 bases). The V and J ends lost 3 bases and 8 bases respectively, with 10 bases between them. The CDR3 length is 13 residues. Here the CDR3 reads CASSLATGEKLFF. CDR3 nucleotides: TGTGCCAGCAGTTTGGCTACAGGGGAAAAACTGTTTTTT.

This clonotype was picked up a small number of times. The CDR3 DNA reads TGCAGTGCCCCCTTTTGGGCTCTTCGATCAAGCACAGATACGCAGTATTTT. Protein product: CSAPFWALRSSTDTQYF. This chain links TRBV20-1 with TRBJ2-3, with D unclear. Germline V lookup: CDR1 DFQATT, CDR2 SNEGSKA (reference sequence). This CDR3 is 17 amino acids long. Deletions cut 6 bases from V and 0 bases from J, with 22 bases between.

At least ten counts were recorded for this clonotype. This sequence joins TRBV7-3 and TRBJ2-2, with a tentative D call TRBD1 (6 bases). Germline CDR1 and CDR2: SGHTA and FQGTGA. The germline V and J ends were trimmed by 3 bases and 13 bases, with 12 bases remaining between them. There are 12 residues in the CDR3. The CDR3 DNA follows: TGTGCCAGCAGCTTGGGGGCCTCTGCGCTGTTTTTT. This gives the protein CASSLGASALFF. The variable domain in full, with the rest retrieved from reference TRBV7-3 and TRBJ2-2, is GAGVSQTPSNKVTEKGKYVELRCDPISGHTALYWYRQSLGQGPEFLIYFQGTGAADDSGLPNDRFFAVRPEGSVSTLKIQRTERGDSAVYLCASSLGASALFFGEGSRLTVL.

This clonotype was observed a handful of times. CDR3 sequence (DNA): TGTGCCAGCTCACCAGGGACTAGCGGGAGTCTGGATGAGCAGTTCTTC. It yields the protein CASSPGTSGSLDEQFF. The rearrangement links TRBV18 to TRBJ2-1, with 14 positions matching TRBD2. The CDR3 spans 16 residues. Germline V gives CDR1 KGHSH, CDR2 LQKENI. With V trimmed by 2 bases and J by 8 bases, 5 bases remained unmatched.

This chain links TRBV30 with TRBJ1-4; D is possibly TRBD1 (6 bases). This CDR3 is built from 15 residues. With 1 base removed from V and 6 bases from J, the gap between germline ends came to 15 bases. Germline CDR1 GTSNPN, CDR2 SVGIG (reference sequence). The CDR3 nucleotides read TGTGCCTGGAGTGACGACAGGCTTGACCATGAAAAACTGTTTTTT. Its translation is CAWSDDRLDHEKLFF.